This T cell receptor beta chain is drawn from a study of blood T cell repertoires in COVID-19. Study-wide context: The analysed material was cDNA or gDNA that came from T cells, B-cell-depleted T cells, or PBMCs.

Repertoires were generated with immunoSEQ multiplex PCR, while TCRdb's copy carries only in-frame clones and drops some. The data show approximately 300,000 clones, with around 85% seen just once and approximately 3.8% held by the top ten. V was clipped by 6 bases and J by 7 bases; unmatched bases: 18. This CDR3 contains 15 residues. Germline CDR1 SQVTM, CDR2 ANQGSEA. This sequence was found in a woman between 45 and 65 years old with active or convalescent COVID-19. This chain joins TRBV29-1 and TRBJ2-7; 7 positions match TRBD1. The sequencing input was peripheral blood. The CDR3 DNA sequence: TGCAGCGTGGCCCCAACAGGGGTTTGGGGGAAGGAGCAGTACTTC. As protein: CSVAPTGVWGKEQYF.